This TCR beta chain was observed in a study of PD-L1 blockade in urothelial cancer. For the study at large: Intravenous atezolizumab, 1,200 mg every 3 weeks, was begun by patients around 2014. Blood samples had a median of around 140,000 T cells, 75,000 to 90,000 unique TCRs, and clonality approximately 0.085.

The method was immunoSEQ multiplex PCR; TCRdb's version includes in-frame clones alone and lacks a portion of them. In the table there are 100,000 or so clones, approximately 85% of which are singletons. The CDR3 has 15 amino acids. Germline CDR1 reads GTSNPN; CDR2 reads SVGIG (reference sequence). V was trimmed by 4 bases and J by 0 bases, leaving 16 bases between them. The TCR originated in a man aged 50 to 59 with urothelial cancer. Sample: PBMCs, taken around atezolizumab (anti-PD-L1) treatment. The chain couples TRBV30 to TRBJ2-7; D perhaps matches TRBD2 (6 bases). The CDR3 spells CAWTTRRLVSYEQYF. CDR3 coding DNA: TGTGCCTGGACCACCCGGAGACTAGTCTCCTACGAGCAGTACTTC.